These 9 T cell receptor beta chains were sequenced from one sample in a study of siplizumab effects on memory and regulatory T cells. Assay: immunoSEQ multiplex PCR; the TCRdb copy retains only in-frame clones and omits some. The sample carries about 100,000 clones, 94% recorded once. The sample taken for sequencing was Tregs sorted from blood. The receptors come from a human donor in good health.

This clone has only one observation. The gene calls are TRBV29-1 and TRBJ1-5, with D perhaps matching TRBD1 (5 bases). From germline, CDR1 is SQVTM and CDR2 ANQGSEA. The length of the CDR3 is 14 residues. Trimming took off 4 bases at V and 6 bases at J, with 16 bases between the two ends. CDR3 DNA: TGCAGCGTTGCAATGGGGCAGGGCGGTCAGCCCCAGCATTTT. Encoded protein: CSVAMGQGGQPQHF. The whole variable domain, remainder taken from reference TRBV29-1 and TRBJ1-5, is SAVISQKPSRDICQRGTSLTIQCQVDSQVTMMFWYRQQPGQSLTLIATANQGSEATYESGFVIDKFPISRPNLTFSTLTVSNMSPEDSSIYLCSVAMGQGGQPQHFGDGTRLSIL.

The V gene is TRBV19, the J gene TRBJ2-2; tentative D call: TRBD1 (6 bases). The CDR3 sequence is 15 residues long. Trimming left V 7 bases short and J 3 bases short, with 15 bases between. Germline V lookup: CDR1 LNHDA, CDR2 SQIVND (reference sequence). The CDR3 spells CASKVLTGYTGELFF. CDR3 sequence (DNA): TGTGCCAGTAAGGTCCTAACAGGGTACACCGGGGAGCTGTTTTTT.

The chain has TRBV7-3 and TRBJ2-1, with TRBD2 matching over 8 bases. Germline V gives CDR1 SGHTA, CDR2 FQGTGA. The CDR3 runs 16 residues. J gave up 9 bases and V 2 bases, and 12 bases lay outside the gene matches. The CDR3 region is CASSLEGGRSLVEQFF. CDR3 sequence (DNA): TGTGCCAGCAGCTTAGAGGGCGGGAGGTCGTTGGTTGAGCAGTTCTTC.

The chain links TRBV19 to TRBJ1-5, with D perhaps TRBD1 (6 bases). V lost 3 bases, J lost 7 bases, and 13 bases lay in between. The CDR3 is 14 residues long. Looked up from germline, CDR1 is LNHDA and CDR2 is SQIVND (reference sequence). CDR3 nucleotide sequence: TGTGCCAGTAGTATGGGACAACGGGCACAGCCCCAGCATTTT. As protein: CASSMGQRAQPQHF. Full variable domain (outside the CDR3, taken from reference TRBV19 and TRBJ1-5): DGGITQSPKYLFRKEGQNVTLSCEQNLNHDAMYWYRQDPGQGLRLIYYSQIVNDFQKGDIAEGYSVSREKKESFPLTVTSAQKNPTAFYLCASSMGQRAQPQHFGDGTRLSIL.

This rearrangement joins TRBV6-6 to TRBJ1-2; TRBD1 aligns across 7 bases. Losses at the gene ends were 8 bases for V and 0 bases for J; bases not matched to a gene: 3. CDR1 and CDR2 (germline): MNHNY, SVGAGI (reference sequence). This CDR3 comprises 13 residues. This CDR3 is CASQGGANYGYTF. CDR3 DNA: TGTGCCAGCCAGGGGGGAGCTAACTATGGCTACACCTTC.

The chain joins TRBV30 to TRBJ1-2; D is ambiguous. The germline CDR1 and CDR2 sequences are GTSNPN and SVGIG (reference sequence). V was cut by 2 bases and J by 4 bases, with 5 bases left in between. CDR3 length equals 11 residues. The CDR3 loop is CAWSLLYGYTF. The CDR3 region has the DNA TGTGCCTGGAGTCTGCTCTATGGCTACACCTTC.

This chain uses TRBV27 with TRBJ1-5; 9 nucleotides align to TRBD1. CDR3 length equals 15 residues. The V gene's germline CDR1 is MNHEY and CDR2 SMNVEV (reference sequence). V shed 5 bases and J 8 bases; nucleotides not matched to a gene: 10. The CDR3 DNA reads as TGTGCCAGCAGTAGATCATCTGGGACAGGGAAGCCCCAGCATTTT. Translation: CASSRSSGTGKPQHF.

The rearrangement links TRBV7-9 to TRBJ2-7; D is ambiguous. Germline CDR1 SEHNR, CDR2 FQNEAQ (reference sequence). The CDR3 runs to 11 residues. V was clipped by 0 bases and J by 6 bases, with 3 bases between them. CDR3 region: CASSLAREQYF. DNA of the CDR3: TGTGCCAGCAGCTTAGCGCGCGAGCAGTACTTC.

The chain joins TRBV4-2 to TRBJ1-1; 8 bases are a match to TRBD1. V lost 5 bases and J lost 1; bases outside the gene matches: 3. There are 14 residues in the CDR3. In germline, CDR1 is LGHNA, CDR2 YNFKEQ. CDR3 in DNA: TGTGCCAGCAGCTTTGGACAGGGGAACACTGAAGCTTTCTTT. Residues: CASSFGQGNTEAFF.